This T cell receptor (beta chain) was recovered during a study of persistence of HIV-infected CD4 T cells. Nonspecific anti-CD3/anti-CD28 bead stimulation represents the broad CD4+ T cell repertoire. Responding CD4+ T cells were sorted by upregulation of both CD40 ligand and CD69. Inclusion required CMV-positive serology and CD4+ counts above 400 cells/uL. This was the immunoSEQ version 4 assay in survey mode. Assay used: immunoSEQ multiplex PCR; TCRdb lists only in-frame clones, some missing. Among 40,000 to 55,000 clones listed, 88% were seen once. Per the germline V gene, CDR1 is SGHRS and CDR2 is YFSETQ. The CDR3 is 14 residues long. The V and J ends lost 4 bases and 6 bases, in that order; junction bases with no gene match: 4. On this clone itself: Its antigen is unknown.

J is TRBJ1-6 and V is TRBV5-1; TRBD1 matches at 7 bases. The sample in question was CD4+ T cells sorted from PBMCs after roughly 19-hour stimulation, obtained from a patient who received antiretroviral therapy. The receptor was derived from an adult woman with HIV who was CMV-seropositive. As DNA, the CDR3 is TGCGCCAGCAGCCAGACAGGGCCTAATTCACCCCTCCACTTT. It translates to CASSQTGPNSPLHF. The variable domain in full, with the rest retrieved from reference TRBV5-1 and TRBJ1-6, is KAGVTQTPRYLIKTRGQQVTLSCSPISGHRSVSWYQQTPGQGLQFLFEYFSETQRNKGNFPGRFSGRQFSNSRSEMNVSTLELGDSALYLCASSQTGPNSPLHFGNGTRLTVT.